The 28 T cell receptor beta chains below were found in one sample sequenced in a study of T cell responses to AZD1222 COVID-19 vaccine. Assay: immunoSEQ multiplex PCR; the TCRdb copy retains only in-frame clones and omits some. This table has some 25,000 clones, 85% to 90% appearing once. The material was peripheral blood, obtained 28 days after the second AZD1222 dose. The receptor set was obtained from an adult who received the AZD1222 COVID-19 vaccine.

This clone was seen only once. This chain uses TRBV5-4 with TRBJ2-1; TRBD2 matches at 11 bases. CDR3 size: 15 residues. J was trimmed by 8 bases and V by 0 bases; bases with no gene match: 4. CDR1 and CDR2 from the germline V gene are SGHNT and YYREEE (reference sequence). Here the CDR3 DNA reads TGTGCCAGCAGCTTGGACCTAGCGGGGGGTCATGAGCAGTTCTTC. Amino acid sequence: CASSLDLAGGHEQFF.

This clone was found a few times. The CDR3 is CASSRPGDTQYF. The DNA of the CDR3 is TGTGCCAGCAGCCGGCCCGGAGATACGCAGTATTTT. J is TRBJ2-3 and V is TRBV5-4; no definite D call. Trimming cost V 4 bases and J 5 bases, with 8 bases left between them. Per germline, CDR1 SGHNT and CDR2 YYREEE (reference sequence). The CDR3 has 12 amino acids.

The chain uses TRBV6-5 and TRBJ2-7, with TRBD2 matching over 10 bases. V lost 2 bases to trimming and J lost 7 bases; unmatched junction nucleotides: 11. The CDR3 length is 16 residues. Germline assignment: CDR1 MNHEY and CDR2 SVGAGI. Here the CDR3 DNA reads TGTGCCAGCAGTTACCTCGGGAGCGGGAGGGCCTTGGAGCAGTACTTC. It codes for CASSYLGSGRALEQYF.

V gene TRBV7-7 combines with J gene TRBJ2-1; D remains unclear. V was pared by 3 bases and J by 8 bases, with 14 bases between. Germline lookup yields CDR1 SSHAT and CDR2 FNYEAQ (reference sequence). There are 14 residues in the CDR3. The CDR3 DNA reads TGTGCCAGCAGCTTGGCCTCTTATTCCGATGAGCAGTTCTTC. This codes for CASSLASYSDEQFF.

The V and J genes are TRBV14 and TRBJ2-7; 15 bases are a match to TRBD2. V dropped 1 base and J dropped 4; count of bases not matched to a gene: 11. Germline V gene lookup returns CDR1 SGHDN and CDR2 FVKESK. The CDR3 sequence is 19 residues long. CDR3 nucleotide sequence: TGTGCCAGCAGCCAAGCAAGACGGACTAGCGGGAGGGCCGGGTACGAGCAGTACTTC. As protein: CASSQARRTSGRAGYEQYF.

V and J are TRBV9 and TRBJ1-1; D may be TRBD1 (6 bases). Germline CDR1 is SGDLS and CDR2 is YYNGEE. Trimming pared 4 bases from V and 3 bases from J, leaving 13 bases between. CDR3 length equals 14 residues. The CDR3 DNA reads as TGTGCCAGCAGCCCAACAACAGGGCACACTGAAGCTTTCTTT. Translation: CASSPTTGHTEAFF.

For the CDR3, the DNA is TGTGCCACCAGTGACCGACTTAGGGGGGAGCAGTTCTTC. Its translation is CATSDRLRGEQFF. The chain has TRBV24-1 and TRBJ2-1, with D perhaps TRBD1 (6 bases). Germline values: CDR1 KGHDR, CDR2 SFDVKD. V lost 4 bases, J lost 10 bases, and 13 bases lay in between. The CDR3 contains 13 residues.

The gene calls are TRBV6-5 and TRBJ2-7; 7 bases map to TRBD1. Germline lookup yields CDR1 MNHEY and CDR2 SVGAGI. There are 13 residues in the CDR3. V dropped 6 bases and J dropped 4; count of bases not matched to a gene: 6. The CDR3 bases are TGTGCCAGCAGAAGACAGGGCTGGTACGAGCAGTACTTC. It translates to CASRRQGWYEQYF.

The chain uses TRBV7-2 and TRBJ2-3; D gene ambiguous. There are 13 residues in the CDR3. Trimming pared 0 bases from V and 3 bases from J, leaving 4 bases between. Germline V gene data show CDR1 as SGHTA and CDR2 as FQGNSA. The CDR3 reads CASSLAVTDTQYF. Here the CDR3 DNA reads TGTGCCAGCAGCTTAGCGGTGACAGATACGCAGTATTTT.

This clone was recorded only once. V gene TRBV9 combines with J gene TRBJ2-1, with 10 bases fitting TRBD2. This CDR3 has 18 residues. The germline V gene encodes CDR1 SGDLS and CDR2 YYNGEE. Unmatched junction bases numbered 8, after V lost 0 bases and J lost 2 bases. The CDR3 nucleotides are TGTGCCAGCAGCGTAGCCACCGGGACTAGCGACCCCTACAATGAGCAGTTCTTC. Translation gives CASSVATGTSDPYNEQFF.

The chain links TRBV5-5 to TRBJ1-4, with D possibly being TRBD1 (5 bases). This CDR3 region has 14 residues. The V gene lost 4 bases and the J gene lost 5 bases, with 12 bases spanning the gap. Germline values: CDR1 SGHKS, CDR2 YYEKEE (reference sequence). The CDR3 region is CASSLTGSNEKLFF. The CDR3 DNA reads TGTGCCAGCAGCCTCACAGGATCAAATGAAAAACTGTTTTTT.

The CDR3 protein is CASSLTGREQYF. In nucleotides, the CDR3 is TGTGCCAGCAGCTTAACAGGTCGCGAGCAGTACTTC. The genes are TRBV12-3 or TRBV12-4 and TRBJ2-7; D is possibly TRBD1 (5 bases). Trimming left V 6 bases short and J 6 bases short, with 12 bases between. The CDR3 is 12 residues long.

The CDR3 region is CASGLGQTLAGELFF. For the CDR3, the DNA is TGTGCTAGTGGTTTGGGACAAACCTTAGCCGGGGAGCTGTTTTTT. The chain joins TRBV12-5 to TRBJ2-2; D remains unclear. Trimming stripped 1 base from V and 6 bases from J, with 12 bases between. The CDR3 contains 15 residues. Germline V gene sequence: CDR1 LGHNT, CDR2 FRNRAP.

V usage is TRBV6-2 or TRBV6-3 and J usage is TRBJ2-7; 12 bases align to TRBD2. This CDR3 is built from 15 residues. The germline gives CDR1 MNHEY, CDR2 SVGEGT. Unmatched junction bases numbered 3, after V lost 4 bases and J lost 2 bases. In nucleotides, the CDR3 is TGTGCCAGCAGTTTCCGACTAGCGGGGGCCTACGAGCAGTACTTC. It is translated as CASSFRLAGAYEQYF.

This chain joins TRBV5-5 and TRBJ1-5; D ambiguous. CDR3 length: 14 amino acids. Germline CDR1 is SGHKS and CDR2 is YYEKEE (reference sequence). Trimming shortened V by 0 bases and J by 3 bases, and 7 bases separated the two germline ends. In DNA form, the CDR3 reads TGTGCCAGCAGCTTGGTAGGGTTCAATCAGCCCCAGCATTTT. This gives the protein CASSLVGFNQPQHF.

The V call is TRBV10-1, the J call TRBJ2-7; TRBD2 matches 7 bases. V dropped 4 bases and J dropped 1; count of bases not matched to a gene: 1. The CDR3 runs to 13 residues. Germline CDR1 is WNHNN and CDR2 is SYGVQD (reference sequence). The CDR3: CASSASGSYEQYF. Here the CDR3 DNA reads TGCGCCAGCAGTGCTAGCGGATCCTACGAGCAGTACTTC.

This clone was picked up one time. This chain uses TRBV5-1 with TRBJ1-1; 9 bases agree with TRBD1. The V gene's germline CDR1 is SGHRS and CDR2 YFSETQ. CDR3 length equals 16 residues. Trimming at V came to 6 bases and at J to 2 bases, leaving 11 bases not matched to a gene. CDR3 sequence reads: CASTLATQGANTEAFF. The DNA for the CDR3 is TGCGCCAGCACCTTAGCGACACAGGGGGCAAACACTGAAGCTTTCTTT. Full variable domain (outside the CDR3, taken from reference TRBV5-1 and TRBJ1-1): KAGVTQTPRYLIKTRGQQVTLSCSPISGHRSVSWYQQTPGQGLQFLFEYFSETQRNKGNFPGRFSGRQFSNSRSEMNVSTLELGDSALYLCASTLATQGANTEAFFGQGTRLTVV.

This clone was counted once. In DNA form, the CDR3 reads TGTGCCAGCAGCTTTAACCCGATGGAGTTGGGCACTGAAGCTTTCTTT. Translated, it gives CASSFNPMELGTEAFF. The chain is built from TRBV7-8 and TRBJ1-1; D is unclear. CDR3 length: 16 amino acids. CDR1 and CDR2 from the germline V gene are SGHVS and FQNEAQ. V lost 3 bases to trimming and J lost 4 bases, with 18 bases between them.

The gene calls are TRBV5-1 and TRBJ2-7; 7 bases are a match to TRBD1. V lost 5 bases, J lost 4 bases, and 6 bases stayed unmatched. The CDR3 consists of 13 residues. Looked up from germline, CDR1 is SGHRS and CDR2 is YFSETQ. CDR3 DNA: TGCGCCAGCAGTGTCCCACAGGGGTACGAGCAGTACTTC. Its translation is CASSVPQGYEQYF.

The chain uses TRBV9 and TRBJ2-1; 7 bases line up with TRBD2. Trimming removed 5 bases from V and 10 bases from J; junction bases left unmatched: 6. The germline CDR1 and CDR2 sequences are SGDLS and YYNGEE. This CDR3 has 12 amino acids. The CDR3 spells CASRSGVGEQFF. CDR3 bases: TGTGCCAGCAGGAGCGGGGTTGGCGAGCAGTTCTTC.

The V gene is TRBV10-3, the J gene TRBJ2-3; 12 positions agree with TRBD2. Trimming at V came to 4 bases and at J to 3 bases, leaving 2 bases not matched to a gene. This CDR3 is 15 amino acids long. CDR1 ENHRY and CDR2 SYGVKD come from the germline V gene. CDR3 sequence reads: CAISASGGATDTQYF. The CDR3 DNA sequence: TGTGCCATCAGTGCTAGCGGGGGGGCGACAGATACGCAGTATTTT.

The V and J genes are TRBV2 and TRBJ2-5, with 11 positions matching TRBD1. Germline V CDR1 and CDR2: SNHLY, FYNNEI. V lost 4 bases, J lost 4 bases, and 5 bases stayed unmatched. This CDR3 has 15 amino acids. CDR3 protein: CASSGSGQGGETQYF. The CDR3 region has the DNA TGTGCCAGCAGTGGCTCGGGACAGGGGGGAGAGACCCAGTACTTC. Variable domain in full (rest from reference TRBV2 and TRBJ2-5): EPEVTQTPSHQVTQMGQEVILRCVPISNHLYFYWYRQILGQKVEFLVSFYNNEISEKSEIFDDQFSVERPDGSNFTLKIRSTKLEDSAMYFCASSGSGQGGETQYFGPGTRLLVL.

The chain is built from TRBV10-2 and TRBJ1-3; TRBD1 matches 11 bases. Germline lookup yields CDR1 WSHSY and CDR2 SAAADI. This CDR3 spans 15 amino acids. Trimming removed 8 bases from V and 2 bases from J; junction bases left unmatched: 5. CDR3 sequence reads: CASWPGQGAGNTIYF. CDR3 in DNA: TGCGCCAGCTGGCCGGGACAGGGGGCTGGAAACACCATATATTTT.

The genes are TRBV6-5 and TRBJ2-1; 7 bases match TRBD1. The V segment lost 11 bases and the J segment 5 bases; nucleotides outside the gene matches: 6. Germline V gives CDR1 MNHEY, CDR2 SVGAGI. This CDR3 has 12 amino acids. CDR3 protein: CASRTGDNEQFF. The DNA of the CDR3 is TGTGCCTCGAGGACAGGCGACAATGAGCAGTTCTTC.

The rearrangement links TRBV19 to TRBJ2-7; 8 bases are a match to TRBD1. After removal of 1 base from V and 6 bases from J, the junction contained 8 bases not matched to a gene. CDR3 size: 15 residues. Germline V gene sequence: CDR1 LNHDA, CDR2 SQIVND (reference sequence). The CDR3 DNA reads TGTGCCAGTAGTATAGTATGGCAGGGGGCATTCGAGCAGTACTTC. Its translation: CASSIVWQGAFEQYF.

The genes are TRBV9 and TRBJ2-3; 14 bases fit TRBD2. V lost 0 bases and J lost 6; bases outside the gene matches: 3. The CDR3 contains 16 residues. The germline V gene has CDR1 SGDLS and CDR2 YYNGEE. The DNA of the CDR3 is TGTGCCAGCAGCGTAGGGACTAGCGGGGGGCCGGATACGCAGTATTTT. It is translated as CASSVGTSGGPDTQYF. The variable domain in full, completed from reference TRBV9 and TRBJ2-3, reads DSGVTQTPKHLITATGQRVTLRCSPRSGDLSVYWYQQSLDQGLQFLIQYYNGEERAKGNILERFSAQQFPDLHSELNLSSLELGDSALYFCASSVGTSGGPDTQYFGPGTRLTVL.

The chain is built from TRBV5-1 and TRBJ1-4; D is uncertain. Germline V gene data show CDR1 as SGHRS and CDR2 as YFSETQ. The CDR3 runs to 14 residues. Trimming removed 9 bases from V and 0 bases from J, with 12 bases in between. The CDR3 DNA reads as TGCGCCACCTCAGAGGGTTCAACTAATGAAAAACTGTTTTTT. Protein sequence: CATSEGSTNEKLFF.

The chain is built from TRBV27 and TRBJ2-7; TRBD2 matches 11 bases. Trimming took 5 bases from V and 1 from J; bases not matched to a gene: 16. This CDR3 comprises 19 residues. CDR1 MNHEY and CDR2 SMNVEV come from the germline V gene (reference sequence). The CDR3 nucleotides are TGTGCCAGCAGTGCCACTCCCACCCCAACTAGCGGGAGATCCTACGAGCAGTACTTC. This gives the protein CASSATPTPTSGRSYEQYF.